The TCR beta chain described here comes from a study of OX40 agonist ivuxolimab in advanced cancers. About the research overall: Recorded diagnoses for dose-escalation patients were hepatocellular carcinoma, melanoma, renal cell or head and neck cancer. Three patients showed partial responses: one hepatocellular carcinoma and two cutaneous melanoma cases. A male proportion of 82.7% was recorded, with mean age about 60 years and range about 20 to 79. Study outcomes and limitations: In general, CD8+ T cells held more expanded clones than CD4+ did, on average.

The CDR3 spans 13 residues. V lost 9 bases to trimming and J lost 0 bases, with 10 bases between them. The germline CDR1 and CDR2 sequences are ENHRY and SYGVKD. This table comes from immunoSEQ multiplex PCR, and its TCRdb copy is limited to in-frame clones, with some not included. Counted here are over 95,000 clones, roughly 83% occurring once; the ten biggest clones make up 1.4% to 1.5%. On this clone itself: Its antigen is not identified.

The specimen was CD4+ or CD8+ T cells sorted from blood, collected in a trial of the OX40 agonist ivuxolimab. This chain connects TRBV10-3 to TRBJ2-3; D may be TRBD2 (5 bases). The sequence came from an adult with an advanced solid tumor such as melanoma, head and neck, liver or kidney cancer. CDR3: CAILGDSTDTQYF. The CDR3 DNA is TGTGCCATTCTCGGGGATAGCACAGATACGCAGTATTTT.